These T cell receptor beta chains were read from a single sample in a study of cytomegalovirus exposure and HLA in healthy donors. Sequenced by immunoSEQ multiplex PCR; TCRdb stores in-frame clones only, minus some. This table has about 190,000 clones, roughly 75% appearing once. Sequenced: PBMCs. These receptors were collected from a man aged 30-40 years in good health and CMV-seropositive. The CDR3 runs from the conserved cysteine through the conserved F or W. Each record gives: J gene, V gene, CDR3 protein.

TRBJ2-1,TRBV29-1,CSGKVPGGHNEQFF
TRBJ2-3,TRBV7-9,CASSLGGGFTDTQYF
TRBJ2-6,TRBV14,CASSQAGVTGANVLTF
TRBJ2-7,TRBV19,CASSNKAGLNYEQYF
TRBJ1-5,TRBV5-1,CASSVGTGNQPQHF
TRBJ2-2,TRBV5-1,CASSPRDGGASGELFF
TRBJ1-6,TRBV9,CASSVAGTGGNSPLHF
TRBJ1-5,TRBV7-2,CASSRTWTGGGSPQHF
TRBJ1-2,TRBV30,CAGVQPTGDGYTF
TRBJ2-5,TRBV6-5,CASSWDRGETQYF
TRBJ1-1,TRBV28,CATMNTEAFF
TRBJ2-1,TRBV19,CASSTSGRANNEQFF
TRBJ2-5,TRBV5-4,CATWDSVTRLAGGIKTQYF
TRBJ1-2,TRBV29-1,CSVLGTGGYGYTF
TRBJ2-7,TRBV7-8,CASRPRWDRASEQYF
TRBJ2-6,TRBV10-3,CAISKPWGDGANVLTF
TRBJ2-5,TRBV5-1,CASSLRLAAGAQYF
TRBJ2-2,TRBV2,CASSEYGGAYNGELFF
TRBJ1-4,TRBV9,CASSVAVGRGNEKLFF
TRBJ2-2,TRBV7-8,CASSKASGGTNTGELFF
TRBJ1-2,TRBV5-1,CASSLAVGTGGEGYTF
TRBJ2-5,TRBV11-2,CASSLAETQYF
TRBJ2-5,TRBV11-3,CASSVVGRWGLADQETQYF
TRBJ2-5,TRBV11-2,CASREQGQETQYF
TRBJ2-7,TRBV2,CASNWGQTYEQYF
TRBJ2-7,TRBV4-1,CASSQDLGGANYEQYF
TRBJ2-6,TRBV5-4,CASQGARGANVLTF
TRBJ2-7,TRBV7-2,CASSTGTGGYEQYF
TRBJ2-1,TRBV29-1,CSLFGTSVNNEQFF
TRBJ1-1,TRBV7-2,CASSLALGEGSEAFF
TRBJ1-1,TRBV1,CTSPPPPTEAFF
TRBJ1-6,TRBV5-4,CASSLLQGSSPLHF
TRBJ1-5,TRBV30,CAWSVDRALGYSNQPQHF
TRBJ1-2,TRBV18,CASTPGQGNGYTF
TRBJ1-1,TRBV9,CASSVADSGQLGAFF
TRBJ2-7,TRBV20-1,CSAAPAYEQYF
TRBJ1-3,TRBV6-5,CASSYTEGVNTIYF
TRBJ1-4,TRBV9,CASSVGQGKGLFF
TRBJ2-1,TRBV19,CASSSRQGRFDEQFF
TRBJ2-3,TRBV15,CATSRDRGQGGADTQYF
TRBJ2-7,TRBV5-1,CASSFGSGVPQGEQYF
TRBJ2-7,TRBV27,CASTRGGEWYEQYF
TRBJ2-5,TRBV30,CAWKTPVLQETQYF
TRBJ1-2,TRBV11-2,CASSSQTTGWTLLDGYTF
TRBJ1-5,TRBV28,CASSLRNQPQHF
TRBJ1-5,TRBV13,CASSFGQANSNQPQHF
TRBJ2-1,TRBV5-4,CASSWGLAGSYNEQFF
-,TRBV12-5,CASGLDGTAYEQYF
TRBJ2-2,TRBV7-2,CASSRESTGELFF
TRBJ2-2,TRBV6-4,CASSDLPGQGMAGELFF
TRBJ2-2,TRBV29-1,CSAGLAGGPNTGELFF
TRBJ2-3,TRBV28,CASSFVAGGLDTQYF
TRBJ2-1,TRBV5-1,CASSWQGVEQFF
TRBJ2-3,TRBV18,CASSPTRSGRGEDTQYF
TRBJ1-4,TRBV30,CAWTKNSGLFF
TRBJ2-3,TRBV7-2,CASRPSSDTQYF
TRBJ2-7,TRBV7-3,CASSLKVGSGEQYF
TRBJ2-1,TRBV11-1,CASSPGGLTLNNEQFF
TRBJ2-5,TRBV29-1,CSGGTGEMETQYF
TRBJ2-7,TRBV6-5,CASSYRQSYEQYF